The source of this TCR beta chain is a study of T cell responses to AZD1222 COVID-19 vaccine. The study, taken as a whole, reports: Baseline seropositivity characterized only 5 to 7 AZD1222 recipients. An increase in Spike-specific TCR breadth and depth was observed after two AZD1222 doses. Most donors were white British and more were female, and clonal diversity was possibly underestimated. Nearly half of spike-specific TCRs reportedly go after variant regions that carry no mutations.

As for this clone: The antigen is unknown.

Profiling relied on immunoSEQ multiplex PCR, and the TCRdb table lists in-frame clones only, not all of them. The data contain about 180,000 clones, roughly 93% of them singletons. The clonotype comes from an adult who received the MenACWY meningococcal vaccine as a control. Sequencing was performed on peripheral blood, taken 28 days after the second dose of the MenACWY control vaccine.

CDR3 sequence: CASRDRPNTGELFF. The CDR3 DNA sequence: TGTGCCAGCAGGGACAGGCCGAACACCGGGGAGCTGTTTTTT. The chain employs TRBV7-2 and TRBJ2-2, with 7 nucleotides matching TRBD1. V was pared by 6 bases and J by 0 bases, with 1 base of the junction left unmatched. Germline CDR1 is SGHTA and CDR2 is FQGNSA. The CDR3 has 14 amino acids.